This TCR beta chain was obtained from a study of blood T cell repertoires in COVID-19. Overall study context: The analysed material was cDNA or gDNA that came from T cells, B-cell-depleted T cells, or PBMCs.

The method was immunoSEQ multiplex PCR; TCRdb's version includes in-frame clones alone and lacks a portion of them. The sample comprises 100,000 to 110,000 clones, around 88% of which are singletons, and 5% rests with the top ten. The TCR sequence derives from a human donor in a cohort sampled during active COVID-19. The sample comprised peripheral blood.

CDR3 in amino acids: CASSATGYHTDTQYF. The CDR3 DNA is TGTGCCAGCAGCGCGACAGGGTACCACACAGATACGCAGTATTTT. The V and J genes are TRBV9 and TRBJ2-3; TRBD1 matches 7 bases. CDR1 is SGDLS, CDR2 YYNGEE, per germline. This CDR3 comprises 15 residues. V lost 3 bases, J lost 2 bases, and 6 bases stayed unmatched.